The entry that follows covers one TCR beta chain sequence. Germline lookup yields CDR1 GTSNPN and CDR2 SVGIG (reference sequence). The CDR3 totals 14 residues. V gave up 5 bases and J gave up 6 bases; unmatched junction bases: 8. Sequencing used immunoSEQ multiplex PCR; TCRdb keeps in-frame clones, though not all of them. The sample lists a few hundred thousand clones; around 97% were seen once. This sample was included in a study of shared clonotypes between healthy human individuals. This receptor was obtained from a woman aged 30 to 39 in good health. The sequenced sample consisted of naive CD4+ T cells sorted from blood. Subset reported: CD45RA+ positively selected. V is TRBV30 and J is TRBJ2-1; 9 positions agree with TRBD2. CDR3 in DNA: TGTGCCTGGGCTAGCGGGAACCCCCCCAATGAGCAGTTCTTC. Its translation is CAWASGNPPNEQFF.